The 23 T cell receptor beta chains below come from one sample, sequenced in a study of early T cells in non-severe SARS-CoV-2 infection. Each CDR3 protein gets one entry after TCRdb re-called the 5' RACE reads with MiXCR. Here the sample spans 50,000 to 65,000 distinct CDR3 sequences, around 10% being singletons. Source: whole blood, taken at baseline. The source of these receptors is an adult who was a healthcare worker with PCR-confirmed SARS-CoV-2 infection or an uninfected control (not recorded which).

This clonotype was recorded at least ten times. This rearrangement joins TRBV7-9 to TRBJ2-3, with D uncertain. CDR1 and CDR2 (germline): SEHNR, FQNEAQ (reference sequence). The CDR3 is made up of 14 amino acids. V lost 5 bases, J lost 2 bases, and 11 bases lay in between. CDR3 protein: CASSPSFVTDTQYF. The CDR3 DNA sequence: TGTGCCAGCAGCCCATCTTTCGTCACAGATACGCAGTATTTT.

The J gene is TRBJ2-1, the V gene TRBV14; D is unclear. V was pared by 1 base and J by 9 bases, with 4 bases between. Germline V lookup: CDR1 SGHDN, CDR2 FVKESK. CDR3 length: 11 residues. This CDR3 is CASSQVREQFF. The CDR3 DNA is TGTGCCAGCAGCCAAGTGCGTGAGCAGTTCTTC.

This clonotype was observed many times. This sequence joins TRBV29-1 and TRBJ2-5; a possible D gene is TRBD2 (5 bases). The germline V gene has CDR1 SQVTM and CDR2 ANQGSEA. V lost 4 bases to trimming and J lost 2 bases, with 14 bases between them. The CDR3 spans 14 residues. The CDR3: CSVAAAGMQETQYF. The CDR3 region has the DNA TGCAGCGTTGCAGCCGCCGGGATGCAAGAGACCCAGTACTTC.

This clonotype came up many times. The rearrangement uses TRBV4-1 and TRBJ2-3; D unclear. The CDR3 runs 13 residues. V dropped 3 bases and J dropped 3 bases, with 7 bases sitting between them. The V gene's germline CDR1 is MGHRA and CDR2 YSYEKL. The CDR3, as DNA: TGCGCCAGCAGCCACCCTCGGACAGATACGCAGTATTTT. As protein: CASSHPRTDTQYF.

The chain joins TRBV30 to TRBJ2-7; 10 bases are shared with TRBD1. The trim removed 1 base at V and 4 bases at J, leaving 1 base unmatched. The CDR3 has 13 amino acids. From germline, CDR1 is GTSNPN and CDR2 SVGIG (reference sequence). CDR3 sequence: CAWSGDRGYEQYF. The CDR3 bases are TGTGCCTGGAGTGGGGACAGGGGTTACGAGCAGTACTTC.

This CDR3 reads CSAPLAGGLQETQYF. The CDR3 DNA follows: TGCAGTGCGCCGTTAGCGGGGGGTCTTCAAGAGACCCAGTACTTC. This chain links TRBV20-1 with TRBJ2-5, with 10 bases lining up with TRBD2. This CDR3 has 15 residues. CDR1 and CDR2 (germline): DFQATT, SNEGSKA (reference sequence). Losses at the gene ends were 6 bases for V and 2 bases for J; bases not matched to a gene: 9.

This clonotype has more than one count but fewer than ten. The chain combines TRBV29-1 with TRBJ2-5, with 8 bases matching TRBD2. CDR3 size: 14 residues. Trimming took 1 base from V and 2 from J; bases not matched to a gene: 3. Germline V gene lookup returns CDR1 SQVTM and CDR2 ANQGSEA. The CDR3 region is CSVEGLARQETQYF. The CDR3 bases are TGCAGCGTTGAAGGACTAGCGAGACAAGAGACCCAGTACTTC.

There are a few counts of this clonotype. The rearrangement links TRBV30 to TRBJ1-1, with TRBD1 as a possible D gene (6 bases). Trimming removed 4 bases at V and 7 bases at J, with 16 bases between. The CDR3 consists of 13 residues. CDR1 and CDR2 (germline): GTSNPN, SVGIG (reference sequence). This chain's CDR3 is CAWKTDRIYEAFF. DNA of the CDR3: TGTGCCTGGAAAACGGACAGAATTTATGAAGCTTTCTTT.

This clonotype appeared many times. This chain uses TRBV6-1 with TRBJ1-2; 7 bases match TRBD1. Germline CDR1 and CDR2: MNHNS and SASEGT. The CDR3 is made up of 13 amino acids. V lost 6 bases, J lost 4 bases, and 5 bases stayed unmatched. The CDR3 spells CASRTGKGYGYTF. As DNA, the CDR3 is TGTGCCAGCAGGACAGGGAAAGGCTATGGCTACACCTTC.

The chain links TRBV18 to TRBJ1-6; D is ambiguous. V lost 2 bases and J lost 6, with 14 bases in between. CDR3 length equals 16 residues. In germline, CDR1 is KGHSH, CDR2 LQKENI. CDR3 DNA sequence: TGTGCCAGCTCACCAAGGCTTCCAGAATTTAATTCACCCCTCCACTTT. Its translation is CASSPRLPEFNSPLHF.

This clonotype turned up a few times. This chain links TRBV6-5 with TRBJ1-1; D ambiguous. CDR1 is MNHEY, CDR2 SVGAGI, per germline. V was clipped by 6 bases and J by 5 bases, with 16 bases between them. The length of the CDR3 is 14 residues. The CDR3 DNA is TGTGCCAGCAGCCTCGGACGGTTACGGACTGAAGCTTTCTTT. Amino acid sequence: CASSLGRLRTEAFF.

This clonotype occurred a few times. The genes are TRBV7-9 and TRBJ1-1; D is possibly TRBD1 (5 bases). The CDR3 sequence is 15 residues long. The germline CDR1 and CDR2 sequences are SEHNR and FQNEAQ (reference sequence). The V end lost 0 bases, the J end lost 4 bases, and 12 bases lay between the germline ends. In nucleotides, the CDR3 is TGTGCCAGCAGCTTAGCGCAGGGCCATATCACTGAAGCTTTCTTT. Translation: CASSLAQGHITEAFF.

This clonotype was picked up a small number of times. The junction does not match germline at one end; this may be a read error. J is TRBJ2-2 and V is TRBV3-1; TRBD2 aligns across 12 bases. Germline V CDR1 and CDR2: LGHDT, YNNKEL (reference sequence). CDR3 length equals 17 residues. CDR3 coding DNA: TGTGCCAGCAGCCCGACTAGCGGGGGCTTCAAGTCCGGGGAGCCGTTTTTT. This sequence encodes CASSPTSGGFKSGEPFF.

This clonotype was detected many times. This chain connects TRBV28 to TRBJ1-2; tentative D call: TRBD1 (6 bases). The germline gives CDR1 MDHEN, CDR2 SYDVKM. Trimming pared 8 bases from V and 6 bases from J, leaving 13 bases between. The CDR3 has 12 amino acids. The DNA for the CDR3 is TGTGCCAGCGGGGGGCAACGGGATGGCTACACCTTC. Amino acid sequence: CASGGQRDGYTF.

This clonotype occurred a few times. The gene calls are TRBV12-5 and TRBJ1-6, with TRBD1 identical over 8 bases. V lost 2 bases, J lost 1 base, and 16 bases stayed unmatched. CDR3 length equals 21 residues. Germline CDR1 is LGHNT and CDR2 is FRNRAP. The CDR3 region has the DNA TGTGCTAGTGGTTTGCGTCCCCTACCCTTGACAGGGGTATCCTATAATTCACCCCTCCACTTT. Protein product: CASGLRPLPLTGVSYNSPLHF.

Concerning this clonotype itself: Mismatch with germline at one junction end may stem from a read error. The gene calls are TRBV7-8 and TRBJ1-2, with 8 bases that match TRBD1. Germline V gives CDR1 SGHVS, CDR2 FQNEAQ. This CDR3 is built from 13 residues. Written as DNA, the CDR3 is TGTGCCAGCAGCTTAGTCAACCAGGGGGCCGTCGCCTTC. It codes for CASSLVNQGAVAF.

Ten or more counts support this clonotype. The chain couples TRBV14 to TRBJ2-7, with D perhaps given as TRBD1 or TRBD2 (5 bases each). Trimming removed 4 bases from V and 0 bases from J, with 13 bases in between. The CDR3 has 15 amino acids. Germline assignment: CDR1 SGHDN and CDR2 FVKESK. CDR3 residues: CASSPRDGYSYEQYF. The CDR3 bases are TGTGCCAGCAGCCCAAGGGACGGATACTCCTACGAGCAGTACTTC.

V and J are TRBV7-9 and TRBJ2-7; 10 bases fit TRBD1. Per germline, CDR1 SEHNR and CDR2 FQNEAQ (reference sequence). CDR3 length: 15 amino acids. V gave up 5 bases and J gave up 2 bases; unmatched junction bases: 6. CDR3 residues: CASSPGGTGAYEQYF. The CDR3 DNA sequence: TGTGCCAGCAGCCCCGGCGGGACAGGGGCCTACGAGCAGTACTTC.

This clonotype was detected only a few times. This chain connects TRBV20-1 to TRBJ1-4; D perhaps matches TRBD1 (6 bases). V lost 2 bases and J lost 3, with 7 bases in between. CDR1 is DFQATT and CDR2 is SNEGSKA in the germline V gene (reference sequence). The CDR3 runs to 13 residues. In nucleotides, the CDR3 is TGCAGTGCTAGAACAGGGCCTAATGAAAAACTGTTTTTT. Its translation is CSARTGPNEKLFF.

CDR3 loop: CASSLAGDRNGYTF. In DNA form, the CDR3 reads TGTGCCAGCAGCTTAGCGGGGGACAGGAATGGCTACACCTTC. The chain recombines TRBV11-2 with TRBJ1-2; 8 positions agree with TRBD1. Trimming took 1 base from V and 6 from J; bases not matched to a gene: 4. The V gene's germline CDR1 is SGHAT and CDR2 FQNNGV. The CDR3 covers 14 residues.

This clonotype was recorded a few times. The gene calls are TRBV27 and TRBJ2-7; D gene ambiguous. The CDR3 runs to 14 residues. The germline V and J ends were trimmed by 4 bases and 0 bases, with 10 bases remaining between them. Germline V lookup: CDR1 MNHEY, CDR2 SMNVEV (reference sequence). CDR3 DNA sequence: TGTGCCAGCAGTTCTGACTCGGTCTCCTACGAGCAGTACTTC. Encoded protein: CASSSDSVSYEQYF.

This clonotype was picked up many times. V is TRBV30 and J is TRBJ1-5; 9 nucleotides match TRBD1. Unmatched junction bases numbered 4, after V lost 0 bases and J lost 4 bases. The CDR3 contains 15 residues. Germline V gives CDR1 GTSNPN, CDR2 SVGIG (reference sequence). CDR3 DNA sequence: TGTGCCTGGAGTGTAGGGACAGGGATTAATCAGCCCCAGCATTTT. Protein product: CAWSVGTGINQPQHF.

The chain has TRBV6-6 and TRBJ2-3, with D tentatively TRBD1 or TRBD2 (6 bases each). The germline gives CDR1 MNHNY, CDR2 SVGAGI (reference sequence). Trimming shortened V by 5 bases and J by 0 bases, and 18 bases separated the two germline ends. The CDR3 totals 17 residues. The CDR3 protein is CASSLVLTGASTDTQYF. CDR3 DNA sequence: TGTGCCAGCAGTCTCGTATTGACGGGGGCTAGCACAGATACGCAGTATTTT.